This entry concerns a single T cell receptor beta chain. Antigen specificity is unknown. The data are from a study of tumor-infiltrating lymphocytes in glioblastoma multiforme. Study-wide results and limits: The T cells in this sample were not sorted into functional subsets. Clone frequencies may be distorted by unequal TCR transcripts per cell.

TCR beta libraries were built from RNA through three nested multiplex PCR rounds using modified ARM-PCR. Input was 0.45 to 0.5 ug total RNA, reverse-transcribed with a C-beta primer. TCRdb fed the multiplex PCR reads into MiXCR, producing one record per CDR3 protein. The table records over 10,000 distinct CDR3 sequences, 64% of them present only once. The TCR comes from a male donor with glioblastoma. The sample comprised brain tumor tissue.

The DNA of the CDR3 is TGTGCCTGTAGTCGTCAGAGAAGTGGCAATCAGCCCCAGCATTTT. Its protein is CACSRQRSGNQPQHF. The chain employs TRBV6-5 and TRBJ1-5; no reliable D call. V was trimmed by 11 bases and J by 2 bases, leaving 19 bases between them. Per germline, CDR1 MNHEY and CDR2 SVGAGI. The CDR3 has 15 residues.